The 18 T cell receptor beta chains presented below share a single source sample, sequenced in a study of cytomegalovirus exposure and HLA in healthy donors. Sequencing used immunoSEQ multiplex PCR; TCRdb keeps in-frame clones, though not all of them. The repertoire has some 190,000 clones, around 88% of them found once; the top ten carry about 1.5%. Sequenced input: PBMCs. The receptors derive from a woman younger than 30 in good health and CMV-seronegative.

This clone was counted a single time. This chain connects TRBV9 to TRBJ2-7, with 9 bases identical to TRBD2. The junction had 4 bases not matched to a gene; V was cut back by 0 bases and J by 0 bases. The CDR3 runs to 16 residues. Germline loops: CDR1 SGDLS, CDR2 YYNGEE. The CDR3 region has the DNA TGTGCCAGCAGCGTAGACTGGGGACTAGCCTCCTACGAGCAGTACTTC. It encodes CASSVDWGLASYEQYF.

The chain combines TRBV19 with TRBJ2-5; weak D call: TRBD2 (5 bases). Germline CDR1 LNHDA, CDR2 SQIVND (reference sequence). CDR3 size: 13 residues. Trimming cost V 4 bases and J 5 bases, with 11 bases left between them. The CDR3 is CASSNRGRETQYF. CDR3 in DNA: TGTGCCAGTAGTAATCGGGGTCGGGAGACCCAGTACTTC.

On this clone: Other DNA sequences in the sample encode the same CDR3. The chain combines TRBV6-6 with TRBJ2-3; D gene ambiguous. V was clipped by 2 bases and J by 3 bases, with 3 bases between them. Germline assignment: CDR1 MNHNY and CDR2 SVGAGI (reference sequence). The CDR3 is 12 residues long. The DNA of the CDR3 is TGTGCCAGCAGTTACCCTACAGATACGCAGTATTTT. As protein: CASSYPTDTQYF.

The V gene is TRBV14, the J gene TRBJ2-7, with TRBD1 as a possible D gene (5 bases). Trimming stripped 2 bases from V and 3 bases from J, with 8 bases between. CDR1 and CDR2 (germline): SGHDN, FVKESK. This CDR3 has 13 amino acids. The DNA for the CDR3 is TGTGCCAGCAGCCAATGGACAAGCTACGAGCAGTACTTC. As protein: CASSQWTSYEQYF.

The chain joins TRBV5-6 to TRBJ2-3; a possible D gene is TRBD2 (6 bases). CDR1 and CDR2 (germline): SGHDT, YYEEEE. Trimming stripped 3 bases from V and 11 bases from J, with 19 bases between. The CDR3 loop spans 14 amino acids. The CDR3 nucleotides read TGTGCCAGCAGCTATGGTTTGAGCGGGCCCCAGCAGTATTTT. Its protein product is CASSYGLSGPQQYF. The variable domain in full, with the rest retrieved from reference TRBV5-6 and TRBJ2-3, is DAGVTQSPTHLIKTRGQQVTLRCSPKSGHDTVSWYQQALGQGPQFIFQYYEEEERQRGNFPDRFSGHQFPNYSSELNVNALLLGDSALYLCASSYGLSGPQQYFGPGTRLTVL.

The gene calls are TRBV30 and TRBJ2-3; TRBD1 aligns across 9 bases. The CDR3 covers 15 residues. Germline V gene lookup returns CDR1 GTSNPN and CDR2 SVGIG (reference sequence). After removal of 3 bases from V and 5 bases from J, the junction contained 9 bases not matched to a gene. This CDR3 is CAWSHRDRVVDTQYF. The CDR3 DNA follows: TGTGCCTGGAGCCACAGGGACAGGGTCGTAGATACGCAGTATTTT.

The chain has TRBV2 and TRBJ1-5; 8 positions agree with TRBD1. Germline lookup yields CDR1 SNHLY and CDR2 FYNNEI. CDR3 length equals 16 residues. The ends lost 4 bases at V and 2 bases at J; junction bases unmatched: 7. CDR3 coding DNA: TGTGCCAGCAGTGCTCGGGACAGGACCCGCAATCAGCCCCAGCATTTT. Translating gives CASSARDRTRNQPQHF.

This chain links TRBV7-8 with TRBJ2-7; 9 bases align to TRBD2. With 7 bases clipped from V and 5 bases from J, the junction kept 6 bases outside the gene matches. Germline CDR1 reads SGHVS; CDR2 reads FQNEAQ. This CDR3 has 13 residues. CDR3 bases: TGTGCCAGCAAACGCGGGAGGGGGGACGAGCAGTACTTC. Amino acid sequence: CASKRGRGDEQYF.

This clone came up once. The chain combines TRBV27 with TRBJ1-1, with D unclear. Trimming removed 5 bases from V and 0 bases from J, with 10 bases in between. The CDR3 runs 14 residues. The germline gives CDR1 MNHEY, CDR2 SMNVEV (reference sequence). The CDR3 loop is CASSPWAMNTEAFF. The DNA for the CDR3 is TGTGCCAGCAGTCCATGGGCCATGAACACTGAAGCTTTCTTT.

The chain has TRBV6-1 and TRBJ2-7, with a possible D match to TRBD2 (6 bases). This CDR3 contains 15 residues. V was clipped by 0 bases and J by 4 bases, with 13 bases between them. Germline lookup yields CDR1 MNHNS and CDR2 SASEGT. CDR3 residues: CASSEARGGSYEQYF. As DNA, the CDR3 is TGTGCCAGCAGTGAAGCGCGGGGCGGGTCTTACGAGCAGTACTTC.

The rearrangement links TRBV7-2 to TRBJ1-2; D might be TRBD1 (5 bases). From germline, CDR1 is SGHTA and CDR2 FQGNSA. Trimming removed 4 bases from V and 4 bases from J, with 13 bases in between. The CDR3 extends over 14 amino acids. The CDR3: CASSSGDRFYGYTF. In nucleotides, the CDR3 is TGTGCCAGCAGCTCCGGCGACAGATTCTATGGCTACACCTTC.

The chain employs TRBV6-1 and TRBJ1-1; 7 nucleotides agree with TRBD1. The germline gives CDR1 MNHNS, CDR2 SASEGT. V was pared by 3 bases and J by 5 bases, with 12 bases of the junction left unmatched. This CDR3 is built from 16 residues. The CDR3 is CASSDGRGLFNTEAFF. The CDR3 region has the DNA TGTGCCAGCAGTGACGGGAGGGGGCTCTTTAATACTGAAGCTTTCTTT.

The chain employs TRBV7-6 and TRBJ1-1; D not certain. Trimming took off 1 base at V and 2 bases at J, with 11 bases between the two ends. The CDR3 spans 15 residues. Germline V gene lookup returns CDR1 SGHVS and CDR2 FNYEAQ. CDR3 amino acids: CASSLDGQPNTEAFF. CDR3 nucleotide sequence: TGTGCCAGCAGCTTAGATGGGCAGCCCAACACTGAAGCTTTCTTT.

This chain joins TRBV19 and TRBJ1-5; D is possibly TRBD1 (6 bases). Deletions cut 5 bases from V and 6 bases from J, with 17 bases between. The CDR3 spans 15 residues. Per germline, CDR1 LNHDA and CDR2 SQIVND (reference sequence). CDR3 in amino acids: CASSGWQDRSQPQHF. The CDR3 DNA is TGTGCCAGTAGTGGTTGGCAGGACAGATCTCAGCCCCAGCATTTT.

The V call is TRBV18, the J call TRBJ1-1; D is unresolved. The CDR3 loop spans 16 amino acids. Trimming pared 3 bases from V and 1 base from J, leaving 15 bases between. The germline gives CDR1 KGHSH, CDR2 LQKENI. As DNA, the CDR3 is TGTGCCAGCTCACCGCCTCGGAGGGCAGCGAACACTGAAGCTTTCTTT. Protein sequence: CASSPPRRAANTEAFF.

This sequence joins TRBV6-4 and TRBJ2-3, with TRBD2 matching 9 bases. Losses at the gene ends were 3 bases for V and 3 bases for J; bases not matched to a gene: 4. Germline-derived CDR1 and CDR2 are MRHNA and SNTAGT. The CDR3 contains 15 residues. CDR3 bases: TGTGCCAGCAGTGAGGTAGCGGGGGCGACAGATACGCAGTATTTT. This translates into CASSEVAGATDTQYF.

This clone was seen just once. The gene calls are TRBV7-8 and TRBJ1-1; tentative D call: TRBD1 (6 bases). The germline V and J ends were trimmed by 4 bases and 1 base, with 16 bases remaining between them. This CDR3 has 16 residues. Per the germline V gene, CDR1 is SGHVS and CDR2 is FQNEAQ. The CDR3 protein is CASSSNTGLRNTEAFF. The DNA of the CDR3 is TGTGCCAGCAGCTCCAACACAGGGTTGAGGAACACTGAAGCTTTCTTT.

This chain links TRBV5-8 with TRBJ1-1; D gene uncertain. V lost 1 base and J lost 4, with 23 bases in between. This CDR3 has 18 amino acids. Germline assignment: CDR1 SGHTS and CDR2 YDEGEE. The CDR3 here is CASSLRPAGSGGGTEAFF. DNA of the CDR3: TGTGCCAGCAGCTTGAGGCCGGCGGGGTCTGGTGGAGGCACTGAAGCTTTCTTT.